This T cell receptor beta chain was retrieved from a study of vaccination and CD4 T cells after COVID-19. Study overall: Vaccinees got either two BNT162b2 doses or two mRNA-1273 doses.

This clonotype was seen only a few times. Its antigen is undetermined. Sequenced with the Oncomine TCR Beta short-read assay was DNA taken from cultured CD4+ T cells. Genomic DNA from cultured CD4+ T cells was extracted. TCRdb fed the PCR reads into MiXCR, producing one record per CDR3 protein. Among 8,000 to 10,000 distinct CDR3 sequences, about 35% were seen once, and the ten largest hold about 16%. Treatment of the sample: roughly 10-day PBMC culture with coronavirus spike peptide pools or control peptides (ViraFEST assay). CD4+ T cells of the unexposed donor were collected before the COVID-19 pandemic (2011-2018). TCRs were sequenced by ViraFEST after antigen-specific T cells had been expanded with peptide pools. Subject to cell availability, CD4+ T cells from unexposed donors were probed with SARS-CoV-2 S/N and four cold-coronavirus spikes. This TCR came from a human donor in good health. Sequencing input: CD4+ T cells from blood, cultured in vitro.

The DNA of the CDR3 is TGCAGTGCCCCCCTGAGAGGGGACACTGAAGCTTTCTTT. Translated: CSAPLRGDTEAFF. The chain couples TRBV20-1 to TRBJ1-1; D may be TRBD1 (5 bases). V dropped 6 bases and J dropped 3 bases, with 14 bases sitting between them. Germline V CDR1 and CDR2: DFQATT, SNEGSKA (reference sequence). CDR3 length equals 13 residues.